Sequencing of this T cell receptor (beta chain) was carried out in a study of glioma-infiltrating T cells. Broader study findings: Non-neoplastic patients had below-expected tissue-blood divergence, while all gliomas exceeded expectation. Only very few CDR3 sequences appeared in both tissue and blood.

On this clonotype: The target antigen is unknown.

The V end was cut by 1 base, the J end by 4 bases, with 23 bases between. CDR3 length: 19 residues. CDR1 and CDR2 (germline): SGHTA, FQGNSA. Amplification of TCR alpha and beta CDR3 regions from RNA used iRepertoire nested multiplex PCR. For one-step reverse transcription and amplification, roughly 85-450 ng of tissue mRNA or PBMC total RNA was used. One entry per CDR3 protein, called by TCRdb with MiXCR from the multiplex PCR reads. This table has about 110,000 distinct CDR3 sequences, less than 30% appearing once. The TCR was taken from a human donor with low-grade glioma or glioblastoma, undergoing nonglioma brain surgery, or in good health (not recorded which). This chain links TRBV7-2 with TRBJ1-5; D not resolved. Sequenced: glioma tissue, nonneoplastic brain tissue, or PBMCs (not recorded which). The CDR3 is CASSLVRSVVEYRNQPQHF. The CDR3 coding sequence is TGTGCCAGCAGCTTAGTGCGGAGTGTCGTCGAATATAGAAATCAGCCCCAGCATTTT. Full variable domain (rest looked up from reference TRBV7-2 and TRBJ1-5): GAGVSQSPSNKVTEKGKDVELRCDPISGHTALYWYRQSLGQGLEFLIYFQGNSAPDKSGLPSDRFSAERTGGSVSTLTIQRTQQEDSAVYLCASSLVRSVVEYRNQPQHFGDGTRLSIL.